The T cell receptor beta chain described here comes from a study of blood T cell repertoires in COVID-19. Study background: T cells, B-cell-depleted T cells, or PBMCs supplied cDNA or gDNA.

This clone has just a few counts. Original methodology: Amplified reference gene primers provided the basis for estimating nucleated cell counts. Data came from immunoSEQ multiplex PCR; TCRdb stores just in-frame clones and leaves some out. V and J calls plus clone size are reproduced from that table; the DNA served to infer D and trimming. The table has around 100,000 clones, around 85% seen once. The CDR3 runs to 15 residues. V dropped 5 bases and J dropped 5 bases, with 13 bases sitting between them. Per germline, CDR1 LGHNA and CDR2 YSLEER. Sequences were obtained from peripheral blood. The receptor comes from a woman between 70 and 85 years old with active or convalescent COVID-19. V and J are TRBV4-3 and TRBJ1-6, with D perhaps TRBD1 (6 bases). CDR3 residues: CASSVGEGDNSPLHF. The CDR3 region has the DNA TGCGCCAGCAGCGTAGGCGAGGGGGATAATTCACCCCTCCACTTT.